Below are 32 T cell receptor beta chains sequenced from a single sample in a study of blood T cell repertoires in COVID-19. Assay used: immunoSEQ multiplex PCR; TCRdb lists only in-frame clones, some missing. The table lists hundreds of thousands of clones, over 70% of them singletons. The source material was peripheral blood. The receptors were gathered from a woman older than 75 with acute or convalescent COVID-19.

The V and J genes are TRBV10-3 and TRBJ1-2; 7 bases map to TRBD1. CDR3 length equals 15 residues. Germline CDR1 is ENHRY and CDR2 is SYGVKD. Trimming removed 3 bases from V and 4 bases from J; junction bases left unmatched: 8. CDR3 sequence: CAISDTGVSAYGYTF. CDR3 nucleotide sequence: TGTGCCATCAGTGATACAGGGGTCTCTGCCTATGGCTACACCTTC.

The rearrangement joins TRBV7-2 to TRBJ1-3; TRBD1 matches at 7 bases. The V segment lost 1 base and the J segment 4 bases; nucleotides outside the gene matches: 4. Germline values: CDR1 SGHTA, CDR2 FQGNSA. CDR3 length: 15 amino acids. CDR3: CASSLVADRGNTIYF. CDR3 DNA: TGTGCCAGCAGCTTAGTGGCGGACAGGGGAAACACCATATATTTT.

J is TRBJ1-2 and V is TRBV15; possible D gene TRBD1, 5 bases. V lost 5 bases to trimming and J lost 8 bases, with 15 bases between them. The germline V gene encodes CDR1 LNHNV and CDR2 YYDKDF (reference sequence). The CDR3 runs to 13 residues. The CDR3 bases are TGTGCCACCAGCGTAGACAGTCTGGGAGGCTACACCTTC. The encoded protein is CATSVDSLGGYTF. The full variable domain, rest sourced from reference TRBV15 and TRBJ1-2, is DAMVIQNPRYQVTQFGKPVTLSCSQTLNHNVMYWYQQKSSQAPKLLFHYYDKDFNNEADTPDNFQSRRPNTSFCFLDIRSPGLGDTAMYLCATSVDSLGGYTFGSGTRLTVV.

J is TRBJ2-4 and V is TRBV6-6; D is perhaps TRBD1 or TRBD2 (5 bases each). The germline V and J ends were trimmed by 6 bases and 3 bases, with 12 bases remaining between them. Germline CDR1 reads MNHNY; CDR2 reads SVGAGI (reference sequence). The CDR3 loop spans 14 amino acids. The CDR3 DNA reads as TGTGCCAGCAGCCGAGGGGCAGTCAAAAACATTCAGTACTTC. Protein product: CASSRGAVKNIQYF.

The V gene is TRBV18, the J gene TRBJ2-7; TRBD1 agrees at 8 bases. This CDR3 comprises 17 residues. V trimming: 5 bases; J trimming: 4 bases; junction bases outside the gene matches: 16. Germline loops: CDR1 KGHSH, CDR2 LQKENI. The CDR3: CASSAIVGTGLGYEQYF. In nucleotides, the CDR3 is TGTGCCAGCTCAGCCATTGTCGGGACAGGCCTCGGGTACGAGCAGTACTTC.

The chain has TRBV7-9 and TRBJ1-2; 9 bases align to TRBD1. Losses at the gene ends were 7 bases for V and 6 bases for J; bases not matched to a gene: 9. CDR3 length equals 14 residues. Germline assignment: CDR1 SEHNR and CDR2 FQNEAQ (reference sequence). As DNA, the CDR3 is TGTGCCAGCACCCAGGCCGGGACAGGGAATGGCTACACCTTC. The encoded protein is CASTQAGTGNGYTF.

The CDR3 here is CASSQERQGTGNTIYF. The CDR3 coding sequence is TGTGCCAGCAGCCAAGAAAGGCAGGGTACTGGAAACACCATATATTTT. The chain combines TRBV3-1 (or the pseudogene TRBV3-2) with TRBJ1-3; D might be TRBD1 (5 bases). V gave up 0 bases and J gave up 2 bases, with 11 bases separating them. Per germline, CDR1 LGHDT and CDR2 YNNKEL (reference sequence). The CDR3 runs to 16 residues.

V gene TRBV21-1 combines with J gene TRBJ2-6; the DNA was not compared with TRBD1, the D call given in the table. TRBV21-1 is a pseudogene segment. The CDR3 runs to 17 residues. The CDR3 DNA reads as TGTGCCAGCAGCAAATTGGGGCGTTGCGGCGGGGCCAACGTCCTGACTTTC. Translating gives CASSKLGRCGGANVLTF.

V gene TRBV3-1 (or the pseudogene TRBV3-2) combines with J gene TRBJ2-7; 7 nucleotides align to TRBD2. This CDR3 has 15 amino acids. CDR1 LGHDT and CDR2 YNNKEL come from the germline V gene (reference sequence). V lost 4 bases, J lost 0 bases, and 6 bases stayed unmatched. The chain's CDR3 is CASSRSGVGSYEQYF. The CDR3, as DNA: TGTGCCAGCAGCCGCAGCGGGGTGGGCTCCTACGAGCAGTACTTC.

The rearrangement uses TRBV20-1 and TRBJ1-3; no definite D call. The CDR3 has 11 amino acids. The V gene's germline CDR1 is DFQATT and CDR2 SNEGSKA (reference sequence). CDR3 bases: TGCAGCCTTGTTCGGGGAAACACCATATATTTT. Its translation: CSLVRGNTIYF.

This sequence joins TRBV15 and TRBJ2-5, with a tentative D call TRBD2 (5 bases). Trimming stripped 0 bases from V and 5 bases from J, with 10 bases between. This CDR3 spans 14 amino acids. From germline, CDR1 is LNHNV and CDR2 YYDKDF (reference sequence). The CDR3 loop reads CATSREDPGETQYF. CDR3 nucleotides: TGTGCCACCAGCAGAGAGGACCCGGGGGAGACCCAGTACTTC.

This chain joins TRBV5-1 and TRBJ2-3; D gene unclear. This CDR3 is 14 amino acids long. Per the germline V gene, CDR1 is SGHRS and CDR2 is YFSETQ. Trimming shortened V by 5 bases and J by 0 bases, and 10 bases separated the two germline ends. The CDR3: CASRNYLSTDTQYF. The CDR3 region has the DNA TGCGCCAGCAGAAACTACCTTAGCACAGATACGCAGTATTTT. The variable domain in full, completed from reference TRBV5-1 and TRBJ2-3, reads KAGVTQTPRYLIKTRGQQVTLSCSPISGHRSVSWYQQTPGQGLQFLFEYFSETQRNKGNFPGRFSGRQFSNSRSEMNVSTLELGDSALYLCASRNYLSTDTQYFGPGTRLTVL.

The chain joins TRBV6-5 to TRBJ1-3, with 7 bases lining up with TRBD1. Germline loops: CDR1 MNHEY, CDR2 SVGAGI. CDR3 length: 15 amino acids. Trimming cost V 2 bases and J 3 bases; bases outside gene matches: 4. DNA for the CDR3: TGTGCCAGCAGTTACGGTTACAGGGGTGGAAACACCATATATTTT. Translation gives CASSYGYRGGNTIYF.

The sample holds a few counts of this clone. V and J are TRBV30 and TRBJ1-1, with 9 bases aligning to TRBD1. Germline CDR1 and CDR2: GTSNPN and SVGIG (reference sequence). Trimming cost V 2 bases and J 1 base; bases outside gene matches: 2. This CDR3 region has 14 residues. DNA for the CDR3: TGTGCCTGGAGTCGGACAGGGGAGAACACTGAAGCTTTCTTT. Translated: CAWSRTGENTEAFF.

CDR3 protein: CASSPRGLAGDTGELFF. The CDR3 DNA follows: TGTGCCAGTAGTCCCCGGGGACTAGCGGGAGACACCGGGGAGCTGTTTTTT. The chain joins TRBV19 to TRBJ2-2, with TRBD2 matching over 14 bases. Trimming cost V 5 bases and J 3 bases; bases outside gene matches: 5. The CDR3 has 17 amino acids. The V gene's germline CDR1 is LNHDA and CDR2 SQIVND (reference sequence).

The rearrangement uses TRBV28 and TRBJ2-7, with D possibly being TRBD1 (6 bases). CDR1 is MDHEN and CDR2 is SYDVKM in the germline V gene. The V gene lost 1 base and the J gene lost 0 bases, with 10 bases spanning the gap. There are 15 residues in the CDR3. In DNA form, the CDR3 reads TGTGCCAGCAGTTTATTAGGGACAAACTCCTACGAGCAGTACTTC. Amino acid sequence: CASSLLGTNSYEQYF. The full variable domain, rest sourced from reference TRBV28 and TRBJ2-7, is DVKVTQSSRYLVKRTGEKVFLECVQDMDHENMFWYRQDPGLGLRLIYFSYDVKMKEKGDIPEGYSVSREKKERFSLILESASTNQTSMYLCASSLLGTNSYEQYFGPGTRLTVT.

This chain connects TRBV9 to TRBJ2-1, with 8 positions matching TRBD2. With 2 bases clipped from V and 2 bases from J, the junction kept 3 bases outside the gene matches. Germline-derived CDR1 and CDR2 are SGDLS and YYNGEE. The CDR3 is 15 amino acids. The CDR3 DNA reads TGTGCCAGCAGCGTTGGGCGGGGGGCCTACAATGAGCAGTTCTTC. Protein: CASSVGRGAYNEQFF.

Here the CDR3 DNA reads TGTGCCAGCAGTTTTCGGAGCGGTGAGCAGTTCTTC. Translating it yields CASSFRSGEQFF. This sequence joins TRBV12-3 or TRBV12-4 and TRBJ2-1; perhaps TRBD2 as D (5 bases). Trimming cost V 3 bases and J 9 bases, with 9 bases left between them. The CDR3 has 12 amino acids.

The chain carries TRBV5-5 and TRBJ2-7; 8 positions match TRBD2. Trimming at V came to 1 base and at J to 2 bases, leaving 11 bases not matched to a gene. Germline CDR1 and CDR2: SGHKS and YYEKEE (reference sequence). The CDR3 sequence is 17 residues long. In DNA form, the CDR3 reads TGTGCCAGCAGCTTGCTACCGGGAGGGGCTAATCCCTACGAGCAGTACTTC. Its protein is CASSLLPGGANPYEQYF.

V is TRBV27 and J is TRBJ2-7, with 7 bases identical to TRBD2. This CDR3 contains 17 residues. J lost 0 bases, V lost 0 bases, and 8 bases had no gene match. Germline V CDR1 and CDR2: MNHEY, SMNVEV (reference sequence). The CDR3 loop reads CASSLSGGGLSSYEQYF. The DNA for the CDR3 is TGTGCCAGCAGTTTATCGGGGGGAGGGCTAAGCTCCTACGAGCAGTACTTC.

V gene TRBV5-1 combines with J gene TRBJ2-1; 7 positions agree with TRBD2. The junction had 6 bases not matched to a gene; V was cut back by 0 bases and J by 9 bases. The CDR3 is made up of 14 amino acids. CDR1 and CDR2 from the germline V gene are SGHRS and YFSETQ. CDR3 in amino acids: CASSLEAGELEQFF. The CDR3 region has the DNA TGCGCCAGCAGCTTGGAGGCGGGAGAGCTTGAGCAGTTCTTC. Full variable domain (missing parts from reference TRBV5-1 and TRBJ2-1): KAGVTQTPRYLIKTRGQQVTLSCSPISGHRSVSWYQQTPGQGLQFLFEYFSETQRNKGNFPGRFSGRQFSNSRSEMNVSTLELGDSALYLCASSLEAGELEQFFGPGTRLTVL.

This chain connects TRBV6-6 to TRBJ1-3; possibly TRBD1 for D (5 bases). Germline V gene lookup returns CDR1 MNHNY and CDR2 SVGAGI (reference sequence). V lost 6 bases, J lost 0 bases, and 12 bases lay in between. CDR3 length: 15 residues. The CDR3 loop is CASRHRQSSGNTIYF. The CDR3 DNA reads TGTGCCAGCAGGCACCGACAGTCCTCTGGAAACACCATATATTTT.

The chain couples TRBV5-1 to TRBJ2-3; D unclear. V gave up 3 bases and J gave up 2 bases, with 4 bases separating them. Per germline, CDR1 SGHRS and CDR2 YFSETQ. The CDR3 loop spans 12 amino acids. CDR3 region: CASSSVTDTQYF. In DNA form, the CDR3 reads TGCGCCAGCAGCTCAGTCACAGATACGCAGTATTTT.

J is TRBJ1-2 and V is TRBV27, with D tentatively TRBD1 (6 bases). Germline-derived CDR1 and CDR2 are MNHEY and SMNVEV (reference sequence). The CDR3 loop spans 16 amino acids. V lost 4 bases and J lost 2, with 17 bases in between. CDR3 coding DNA: TGTGCCAGCAGTTACTCGAGCCTAGACAGGAACTATGGCTACACCTTC. It codes for CASSYSSLDRNYGYTF.

The rearrangement uses TRBV12-5 and TRBJ2-3; perhaps TRBD2 as D (5 bases). Trimming stripped 4 bases from V and 3 bases from J, with 14 bases between. The CDR3 is 15 amino acids. Germline CDR1 reads LGHNT; CDR2 reads FRNRAP. CDR3 nucleotide sequence: TGTGCTAGTGGTTCCCCTTTCACGGGAACAGATACGCAGTATTTT. Translating it yields CASGSPFTGTDTQYF.

This chain uses TRBV9 with TRBJ1-3; 8 bases map to TRBD1. V trimming: 0 bases; J trimming: 1 base; junction bases outside the gene matches: 3. The germline V gene encodes CDR1 SGDLS and CDR2 YYNGEE. The CDR3 length is 16 residues. This CDR3 is CASSVADRASGNTIYF. CDR3 in DNA: TGTGCCAGCAGCGTAGCGGACAGGGCTTCTGGAAACACCATATATTTT.

This clone was seen just once. As DNA, the CDR3 is TGTGCCTGGAGACAGGGGAGTTTTAGCAATCAGCCCCAGCATTTT. Encoded protein: CAWRQGSFSNQPQHF. The chain uses TRBV30 and TRBJ1-5, with 7 nucleotides matching TRBD1. V gave up 3 bases and J gave up 0 bases; unmatched junction bases: 5. CDR1 and CDR2 (germline): GTSNPN, SVGIG (reference sequence). This CDR3 spans 15 amino acids.

The chain carries TRBV24-1 and TRBJ2-6; a weak D match, TRBD1 (6 bases). CDR1 and CDR2 from the germline V gene are KGHDR and SFDVKD. The CDR3 length is 16 residues. V was cut by 4 bases and J by 0 bases, with 9 bases left in between. CDR3 sequence (DNA): TGTGCCACCAGTGAGATCAGGGGCTCTGGGGCCAACGTCCTGACTTTC. Translating it yields CATSEIRGSGANVLTF.

This chain uses TRBV5-1 with TRBJ2-5; maybe TRBD2 (6 bases). V was cut by 4 bases and J by 7 bases, with 23 bases left in between. The CDR3 length is 16 residues. Germline-derived CDR1 and CDR2 are SGHRS and YFSETQ. The DNA for the CDR3 is TGCGCCAGCAGCCTGGAGACGGGACTCCCAGCAGGGACCCAGTACTTC. It is translated as CASSLETGLPAGTQYF.

The count of this clone is one. V gene TRBV15 combines with J gene TRBJ1-1, with D perhaps TRBD1 (5 bases). CDR3 size: 14 residues. V was pared by 2 bases and J by 1 base, with 8 bases between. Germline V lookup: CDR1 LNHNV, CDR2 YYDKDF (reference sequence). The CDR3 reads CATSRWQGNTEAFF. CDR3 DNA sequence: TGTGCCACCAGCAGATGGCAGGGGAACACTGAAGCTTTCTTT.

The chain carries TRBV6-6 and TRBJ1-5, with TRBD1 identical over 8 bases. CDR3 length: 14 residues. The germline CDR1 and CDR2 sequences are MNHNY and SVGAGI (reference sequence). The V and J ends lost 6 bases and 7 bases, in that order; junction bases with no gene match: 8. DNA of the CDR3: TGTGCCAGCAGGAATCGAGGACAGGGCCAGCCCCAGCATTTT. Translation gives CASRNRGQGQPQHF.

The chain employs TRBV25-1 and TRBJ2-7, with D unclear. V lost 6 bases and J 3 bases, leaving 9 bases between the germline ends. CDR3 size: 12 residues. CDR1 and CDR2 from the germline V gene are MGHDK and SYGVNS. DNA of the CDR3: TGTGCCAGCAGGAAACAGAACTACGAGCAGTACTTC. This gives the protein CASRKQNYEQYF.